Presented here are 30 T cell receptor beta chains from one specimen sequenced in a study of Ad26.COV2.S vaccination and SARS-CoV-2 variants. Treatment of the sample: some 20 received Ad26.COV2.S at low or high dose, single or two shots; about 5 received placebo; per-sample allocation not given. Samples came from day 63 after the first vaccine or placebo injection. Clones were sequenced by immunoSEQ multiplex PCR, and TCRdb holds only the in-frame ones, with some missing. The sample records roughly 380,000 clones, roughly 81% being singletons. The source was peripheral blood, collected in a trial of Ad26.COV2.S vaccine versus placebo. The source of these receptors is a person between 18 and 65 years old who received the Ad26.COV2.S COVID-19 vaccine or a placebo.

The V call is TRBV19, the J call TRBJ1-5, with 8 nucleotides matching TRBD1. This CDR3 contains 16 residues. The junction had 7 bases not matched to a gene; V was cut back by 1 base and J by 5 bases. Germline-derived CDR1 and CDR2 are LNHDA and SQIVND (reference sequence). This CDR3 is CASSIVGRGQHQPQHF. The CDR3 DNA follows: TGTGCCAGTAGTATAGTAGGCAGGGGGCAACATCAGCCCCAGCATTTT. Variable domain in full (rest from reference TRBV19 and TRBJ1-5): DGGITQSPKYLFRKEGQNVTLSCEQNLNHDAMYWYRQDPGQGLRLIYYSQIVNDFQKGDIAEGYSVSREKKESFPLTVTSAQKNPTAFYLCASSIVGRGQHQPQHFGDGTRLSIL.

In DNA, the CDR3 is TGTGCCAGCAGCGTAGCTCCGGAAGTAGGGGTCAACGAGCAGTACTTC. It encodes CASSVAPEVGVNEQYF. The V call is TRBV9, the J call TRBJ2-7, with D tentatively TRBD1 (5 bases). Germline V lookup: CDR1 SGDLS, CDR2 YYNGEE. The CDR3 contains 16 residues. V lost 0 bases and J 5 bases, leaving 18 bases between the germline ends.

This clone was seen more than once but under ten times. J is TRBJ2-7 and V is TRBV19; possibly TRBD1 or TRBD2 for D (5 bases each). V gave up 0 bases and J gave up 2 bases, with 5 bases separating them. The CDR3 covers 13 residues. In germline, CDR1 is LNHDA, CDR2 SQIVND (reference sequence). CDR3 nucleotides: TGTGCCAGTAGTATAGAGGGACCCTACGAGCAGTACTTC. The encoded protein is CASSIEGPYEQYF.

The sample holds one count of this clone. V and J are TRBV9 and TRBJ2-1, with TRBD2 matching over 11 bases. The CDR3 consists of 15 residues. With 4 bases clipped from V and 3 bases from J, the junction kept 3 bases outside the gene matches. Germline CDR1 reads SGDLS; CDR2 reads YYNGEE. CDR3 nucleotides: TGTGCCAGCAGCTTTACTAGCGGGAGCTACAATGAGCAGTTCTTC. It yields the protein CASSFTSGSYNEQFF.

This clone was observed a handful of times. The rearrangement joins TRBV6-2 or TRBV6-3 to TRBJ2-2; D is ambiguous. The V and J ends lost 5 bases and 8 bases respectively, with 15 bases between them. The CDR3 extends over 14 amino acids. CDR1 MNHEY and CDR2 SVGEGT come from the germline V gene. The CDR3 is CASSKPWGEGELFF. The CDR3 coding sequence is TGTGCCAGCAGTAAACCCTGGGGTGAGGGGGAGCTGTTTTTT.

CDR3: CASSQAGTGRETQYF. The CDR3 DNA reads TGCGCCAGCAGCCAAGCGGGGACAGGGAGGGAGACCCAGTACTTC. The chain links TRBV4-1 to TRBJ2-5; TRBD1 matches at 9 bases. V trimming: 1 base; J trimming: 5 bases; junction bases outside the gene matches: 5. From germline, CDR1 is MGHRA and CDR2 YSYEKL. The CDR3 length is 15 residues.

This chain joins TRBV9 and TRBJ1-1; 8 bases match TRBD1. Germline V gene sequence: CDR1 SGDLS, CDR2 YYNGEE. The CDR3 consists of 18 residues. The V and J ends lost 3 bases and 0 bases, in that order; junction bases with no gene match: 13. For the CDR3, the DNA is TGTGCCAGCAGCGCAGACAGGGGTCGCAAAATCATGAACACTGAAGCTTTCTTT. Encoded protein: CASSADRGRKIMNTEAFF.

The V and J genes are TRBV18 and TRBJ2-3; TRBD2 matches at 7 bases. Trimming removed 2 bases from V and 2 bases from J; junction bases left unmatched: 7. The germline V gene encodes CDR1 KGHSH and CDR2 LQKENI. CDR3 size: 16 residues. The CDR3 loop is CASSPSPSGYTDTQYF. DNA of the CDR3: TGTGCCAGCTCACCATCTCCTAGCGGATACACAGATACGCAGTATTTT.

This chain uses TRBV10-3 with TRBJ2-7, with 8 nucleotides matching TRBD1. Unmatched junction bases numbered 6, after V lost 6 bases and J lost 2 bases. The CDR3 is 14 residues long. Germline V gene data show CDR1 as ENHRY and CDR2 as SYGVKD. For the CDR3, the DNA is TGTGCCATCAGCGGAACGGGACAGGCCTACGAGCAGTACTTC. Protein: CAISGTGQAYEQYF.

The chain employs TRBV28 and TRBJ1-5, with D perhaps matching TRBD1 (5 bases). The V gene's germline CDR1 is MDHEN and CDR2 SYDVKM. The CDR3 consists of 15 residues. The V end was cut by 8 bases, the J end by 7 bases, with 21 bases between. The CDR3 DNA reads TGTGCCAGCCCTCCCCAGGGTTCAAATGCCCAGCCCCAGCATTTT. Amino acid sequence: CASPPQGSNAQPQHF.

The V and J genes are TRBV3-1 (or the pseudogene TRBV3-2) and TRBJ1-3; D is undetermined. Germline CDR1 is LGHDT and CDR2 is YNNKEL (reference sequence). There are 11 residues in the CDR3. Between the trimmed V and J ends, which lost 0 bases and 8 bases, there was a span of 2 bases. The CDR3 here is CASSQEHTIYF. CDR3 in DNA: TGTGCCAGCAGCCAAGAACACACCATATATTTT.

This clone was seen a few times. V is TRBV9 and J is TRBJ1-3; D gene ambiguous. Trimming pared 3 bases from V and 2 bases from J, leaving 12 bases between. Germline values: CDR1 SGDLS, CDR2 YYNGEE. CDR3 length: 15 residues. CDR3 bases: TGTGCCAGCAGCGCGCTGCCCGGCCCTGGAAACACCATATATTTT. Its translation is CASSALPGPGNTIYF.

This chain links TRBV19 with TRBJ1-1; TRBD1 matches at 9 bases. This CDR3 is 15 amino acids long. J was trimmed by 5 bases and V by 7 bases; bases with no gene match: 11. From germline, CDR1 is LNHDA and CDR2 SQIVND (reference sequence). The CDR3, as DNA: TGTGCCAGTAATTCCGGGACAGGGAGGAGGACTGAAGCTTTCTTT. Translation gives CASNSGTGRRTEAFF.

In DNA, the CDR3 is TGTGCCAGCACCACCCAAGGAGGGTATGAGCAGTTCTTC. Amino acid sequence: CASTTQGGYEQFF. The J gene is TRBJ2-1, the V gene TRBV3-1 (or the pseudogene TRBV3-2); weak D call: TRBD2 (6 bases). V lost 7 bases to trimming and J lost 8 bases, with 15 bases between them. CDR3 size: 13 residues. Germline V gene lookup returns CDR1 LGHDT and CDR2 YNNKEL (reference sequence).

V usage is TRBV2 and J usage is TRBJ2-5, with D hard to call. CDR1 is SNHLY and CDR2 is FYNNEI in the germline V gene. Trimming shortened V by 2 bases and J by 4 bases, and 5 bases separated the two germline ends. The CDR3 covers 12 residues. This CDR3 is CASSEWGETQYF. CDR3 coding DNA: TGTGCCAGCAGTGAATGGGGAGAGACCCAGTACTTC.

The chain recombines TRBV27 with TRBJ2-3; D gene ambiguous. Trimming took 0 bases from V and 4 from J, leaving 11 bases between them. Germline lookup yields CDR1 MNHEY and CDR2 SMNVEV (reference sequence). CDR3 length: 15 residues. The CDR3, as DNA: TGTGCCAGCAGTTTATCAAGGTTCGCCGCAGATACGCAGTATTTT. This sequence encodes CASSLSRFAADTQYF.

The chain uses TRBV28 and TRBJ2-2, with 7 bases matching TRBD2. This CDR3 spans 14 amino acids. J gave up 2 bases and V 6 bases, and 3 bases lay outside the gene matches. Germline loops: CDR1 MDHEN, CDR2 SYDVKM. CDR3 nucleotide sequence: TGTGCCAGCAGACGACTAGCAAACACCGGGGAGCTGTTTTTT. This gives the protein CASRRLANTGELFF. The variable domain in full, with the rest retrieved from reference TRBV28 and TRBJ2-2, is DVKVTQSSRYLVKRTGEKVFLECVQDMDHENMFWYRQDPGLGLRLIYFSYDVKMKEKGDIPEGYSVSREKKERFSLILESASTNQTSMYLCASRRLANTGELFFGEGSRLTVL.

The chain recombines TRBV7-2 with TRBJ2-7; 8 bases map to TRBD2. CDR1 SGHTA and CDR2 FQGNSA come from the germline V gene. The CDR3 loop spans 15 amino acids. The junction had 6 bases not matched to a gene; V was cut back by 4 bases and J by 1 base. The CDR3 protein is CASSSPGLGSYEQYF. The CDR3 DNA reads TGTGCCAGCAGCTCGCCGGGACTAGGGTCCTACGAGCAGTACTTC.

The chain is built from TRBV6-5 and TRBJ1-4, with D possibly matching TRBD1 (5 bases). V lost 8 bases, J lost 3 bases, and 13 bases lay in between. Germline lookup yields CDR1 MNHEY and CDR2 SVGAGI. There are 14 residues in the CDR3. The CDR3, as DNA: TGTGCCAGCTGCAGGGAACCAGCTAATGAAAAACTGTTTTTT. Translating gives CASCREPANEKLFF.

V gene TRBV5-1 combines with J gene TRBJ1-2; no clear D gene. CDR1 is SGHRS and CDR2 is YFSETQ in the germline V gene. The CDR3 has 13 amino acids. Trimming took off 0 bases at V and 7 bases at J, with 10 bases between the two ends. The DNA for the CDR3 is TGCGCCAGCAGCTTGGAGGACCGCGGTGGCTACACCTTC. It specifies CASSLEDRGGYTF.

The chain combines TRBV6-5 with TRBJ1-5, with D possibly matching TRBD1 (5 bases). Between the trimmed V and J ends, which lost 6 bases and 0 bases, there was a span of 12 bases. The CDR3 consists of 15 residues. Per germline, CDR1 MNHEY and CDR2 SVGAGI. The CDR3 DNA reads TGTGCCAGCAGACGACAGCCGAATAGCAATCAGCCCCAGCATTTT. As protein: CASRRQPNSNQPQHF.

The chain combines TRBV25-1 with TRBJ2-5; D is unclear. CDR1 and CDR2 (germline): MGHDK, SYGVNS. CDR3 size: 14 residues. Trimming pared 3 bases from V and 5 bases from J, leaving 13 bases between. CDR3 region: CASSDYWVGETQYF. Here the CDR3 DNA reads TGTGCCAGCAGTGACTACTGGGTTGGGGAGACCCAGTACTTC.

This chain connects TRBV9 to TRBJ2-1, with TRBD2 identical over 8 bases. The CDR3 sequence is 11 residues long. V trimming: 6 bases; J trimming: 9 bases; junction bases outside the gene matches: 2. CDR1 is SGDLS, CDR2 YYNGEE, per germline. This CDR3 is CASTGGVEQFF. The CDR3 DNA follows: TGTGCCAGCACGGGAGGGGTTGAGCAGTTCTTC. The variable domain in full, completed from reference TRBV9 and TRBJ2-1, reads DSGVTQTPKHLITATGQRVTLRCSPRSGDLSVYWYQQSLDQGLQFLIQYYNGEERAKGNILERFSAQQFPDLHSELNLSSLELGDSALYFCASTGGVEQFFGPGTRLTVL.

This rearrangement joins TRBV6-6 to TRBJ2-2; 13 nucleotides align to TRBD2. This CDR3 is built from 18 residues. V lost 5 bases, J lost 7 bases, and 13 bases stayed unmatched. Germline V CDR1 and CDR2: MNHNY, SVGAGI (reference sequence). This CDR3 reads CASSQHSSGLAGVGELFF. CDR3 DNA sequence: TGTGCCAGCAGTCAGCACTCTTCCGGACTAGCGGGAGTCGGGGAGCTGTTTTTT.

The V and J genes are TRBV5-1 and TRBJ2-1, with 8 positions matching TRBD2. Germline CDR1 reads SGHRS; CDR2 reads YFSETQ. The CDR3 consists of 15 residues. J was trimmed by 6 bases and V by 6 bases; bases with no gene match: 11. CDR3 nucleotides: TGCGCCAGCAACCCCGGGGTAGCGGGATCCAATGAGCAGTTCTTC. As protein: CASNPGVAGSNEQFF.

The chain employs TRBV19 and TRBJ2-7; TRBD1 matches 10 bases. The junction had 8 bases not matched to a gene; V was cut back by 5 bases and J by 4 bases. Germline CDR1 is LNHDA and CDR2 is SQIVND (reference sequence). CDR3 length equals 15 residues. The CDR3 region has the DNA TGTGCCAGTAGTGCCCCGGGACAGGGGTTATACGAGCAGTACTTC. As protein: CASSAPGQGLYEQYF.

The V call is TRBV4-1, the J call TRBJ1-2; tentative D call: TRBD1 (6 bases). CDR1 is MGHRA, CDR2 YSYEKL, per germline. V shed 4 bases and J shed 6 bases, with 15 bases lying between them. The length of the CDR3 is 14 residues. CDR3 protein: CASSLDPGADGYTF. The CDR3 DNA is TGCGCCAGCAGCCTTGATCCGGGGGCGGATGGCTACACCTTC.

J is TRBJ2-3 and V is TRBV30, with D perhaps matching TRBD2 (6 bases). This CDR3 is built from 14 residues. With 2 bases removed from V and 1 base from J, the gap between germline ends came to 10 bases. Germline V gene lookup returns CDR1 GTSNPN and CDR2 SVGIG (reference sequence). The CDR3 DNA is TGTGCCTGGAGTTGGAGGGAGGGCACAGATACGCAGTATTTT. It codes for CAWSWREGTDTQYF.

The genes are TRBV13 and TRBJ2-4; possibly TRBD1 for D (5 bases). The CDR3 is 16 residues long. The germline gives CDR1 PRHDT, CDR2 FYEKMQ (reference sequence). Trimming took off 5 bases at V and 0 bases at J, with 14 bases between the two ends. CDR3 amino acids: CASSKTGLQAKNIQYF. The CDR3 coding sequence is TGTGCCAGCAGCAAAACAGGCCTCCAAGCCAAAAACATTCAGTACTTC.

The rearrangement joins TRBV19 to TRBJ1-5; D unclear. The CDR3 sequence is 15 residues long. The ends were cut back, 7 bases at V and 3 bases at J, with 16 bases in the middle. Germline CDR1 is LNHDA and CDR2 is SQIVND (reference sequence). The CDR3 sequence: CASMLGQTYNQPQHF. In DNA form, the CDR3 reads TGTGCCAGTATGCTCGGGCAGACCTACAATCAGCCCCAGCATTTT. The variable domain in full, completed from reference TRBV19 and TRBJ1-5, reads DGGITQSPKYLFRKEGQNVTLSCEQNLNHDAMYWYRQDPGQGLRLIYYSQIVNDFQKGDIAEGYSVSREKKESFPLTVTSAQKNPTAFYLCASMLGQTYNQPQHFGDGTRLSIL.